The 24 T cell receptor beta chains in this list originate from one sample, sequenced in a study of patients and donors after allogeneic stem cell transplantation. TCRdb used MiXCR to reprocess the RT-PCR reads, holding one entry per CDR3 protein. This table holds roughly 940,000 distinct CDR3 sequences, approximately 19% found once. The sample comprised blood, either unsorted or a sorted T cell fraction (not recorded which). These receptors originate from a human donor who was either an allogeneic HSCT recipient or a stem cell or donor lymphocyte infusion donor (not recorded which). It is not recorded whose cells these are; they may come from a transplant donor.

This clonotype was counted a few times. The chain uses TRBV2 and TRBJ2-5, with 7 bases lining up with TRBD2. Trimming removed 1 base from V and 3 bases from J; junction bases left unmatched: 2. In germline, CDR1 is SNHLY, CDR2 FYNNEI. This CDR3 contains 14 residues. The CDR3 DNA follows: TGTGCCAGCAGTGAAGTTGCGGGGGAAGAGACCCAGTACTTC. It specifies CASSEVAGEETQYF.

Only a few counts were recorded for this clonotype. V and J are TRBV20-1 and TRBJ1-1, with 8 positions matching TRBD1. The CDR3 totals 11 residues. Germline-derived CDR1 and CDR2 are DFQATT and SNEGSKA (reference sequence). V gave up 5 bases and J gave up 11 bases; unmatched junction bases: 7. CDR3 in DNA: TGCAGTGCTCCCAGGGGGCCCAGGGCTTTCTTT. Its translation is CSAPRGPRAFF.

The chain couples TRBV5-1 to TRBJ2-1; no firm D call. Germline assignment: CDR1 SGHRS and CDR2 YFSETQ. This CDR3 comprises 13 residues. Trimming cost V 4 bases and J 5 bases, with 10 bases left between them. CDR3 sequence: CASSKQGHNEQFF. CDR3 nucleotides: TGCGCCAGCAGCAAACAAGGTCACAATGAGCAGTTCTTC.

In this sample, this clonotype turned up many times. The chain is built from TRBV5-1 and TRBJ1-1; 8 nucleotides agree with TRBD1. V dropped 0 bases and J dropped 1; count of bases not matched to a gene: 2. In germline, CDR1 is SGHRS, CDR2 YFSETQ. The CDR3 spans 15 residues. In nucleotides, the CDR3 is TGCGCCAGCAGCTTGGAAGGACAGGGGAACACTGAAGCTTTCTTT. Its translation: CASSLEGQGNTEAFF. The full variable domain, rest sourced from reference TRBV5-1 and TRBJ1-1, is KAGVTQTPRYLIKTRGQQVTLSCSPISGHRSVSWYQQTPGQGLQFLFEYFSETQRNKGNFPGRFSGRQFSNSRSEMNVSTLELGDSALYLCASSLEGQGNTEAFFGQGTRLTVV.

This clonotype came up a few times. The rearrangement joins TRBV12-3 or TRBV12-4 to TRBJ1-2; D is unresolved. V dropped 6 bases and J dropped 4 bases, with 9 bases sitting between them. The length of the CDR3 is 12 residues. DNA for the CDR3: TGTGCCAGCAGCCAAACTATCTATGGCTACACCTTC. This codes for CASSQTIYGYTF.

The J gene is TRBJ1-3, the V gene TRBV20-1, with TRBD1 matching over 8 bases. After removal of 1 base from V and 0 bases from J, the junction contained 2 bases not matched to a gene. This CDR3 has 15 residues. CDR1 DFQATT and CDR2 SNEGSKA come from the germline V gene (reference sequence). The CDR3 is CSARGTGHSGNTIYF. CDR3 coding DNA: TGCAGTGCTAGAGGGACAGGGCACTCTGGAAACACCATATATTTT.

This clonotype was seen only a few times. The rearrangement links TRBV20-1 to TRBJ2-2; 9 bases match TRBD2. J lost 1 base, V lost 2 bases, and 2 bases had no gene match. The germline gives CDR1 DFQATT, CDR2 SNEGSKA (reference sequence). CDR3 length: 15 amino acids. CDR3 amino acids: CSARTTSGNTGELFF. The DNA for the CDR3 is TGCAGTGCTAGAACGACTAGCGGGAACACCGGGGAGCTGTTTTTT.

The chain uses TRBV5-6 and TRBJ2-7; 8 bases are a match to TRBD2. The CDR3 totals 15 residues. V dropped 3 bases and J dropped 3; count of bases not matched to a gene: 8. Germline V lookup: CDR1 SGHDT, CDR2 YYEEEE. For the CDR3, the DNA is TGTGCCAGCAGCTCAGGGACTAGGGTTGGCTACGAGCAGTACTTC. As protein: CASSSGTRVGYEQYF.

This clonotype was observed a handful of times. V is TRBV2 and J is TRBJ1-1; 10 positions agree with TRBD1. V trimming: 6 bases; J trimming: 4 bases; junction bases outside the gene matches: 5. The CDR3 is 14 amino acids. Germline CDR1 SNHLY, CDR2 FYNNEI. CDR3 bases: TGTGCCAGCAGGATGAGGACAGGGGGCACTGAAGCTTTCTTT. Translation: CASRMRTGGTEAFF. Full variable domain (remainder filled in from reference TRBV2 and TRBJ1-1): EPEVTQTPSHQVTQMGQEVILRCVPISNHLYFYWYRQILGQKVEFLVSFYNNEISEKSEIFDDQFSVERPDGSNFTLKIRSTKLEDSAMYFCASRMRTGGTEAFFGQGTRLTVV.

The chain carries TRBV7-6 and TRBJ2-3; the D gene is possibly TRBD2 (6 bases). Germline assignment: CDR1 SGHVS and CDR2 FNYEAQ. The CDR3 is 16 residues long. The V end lost 1 base, the J end lost 0 bases, and 11 bases lay between the germline ends. The CDR3 sequence: CASSLGTSSSTDTQYF. In DNA form, the CDR3 reads TGTGCCAGCAGCTTAGGCACTAGCAGTAGCACAGATACGCAGTATTTT.

V is TRBV6-2 or TRBV6-3 and J is TRBJ2-7, with 9 bases fitting TRBD1. This CDR3 contains 16 residues. The V gene end was trimmed by 2 bases and the J gene end by 0 bases; junction bases not matched to a gene: 5. Germline V lookup: CDR1 MNHEY, CDR2 SVGEGT. The CDR3 loop reads CASSYDRGGPSYEQYF. In DNA form, the CDR3 reads TGTGCCAGCAGTTACGACAGGGGGGGACCCTCCTACGAGCAGTACTTC.

This chain joins TRBV18 and TRBJ2-2, with D perhaps matching TRBD1 (5 bases). V was trimmed by 2 bases and J by 0 bases, leaving 7 bases between them. The germline gives CDR1 KGHSH, CDR2 LQKENI. The CDR3 has 15 residues. The CDR3 DNA reads TGTGCCAGCTCACCAAGACAGACGAACACCGGGGAGCTGTTTTTT. Translating gives CASSPRQTNTGELFF. Variable domain in full (rest from reference TRBV18 and TRBJ2-2): NAGVMQNPRHLVRRRGQEARLRCSPMKGHSHVYWYRQLPEEGLKFMVYLQKENIIDESGMPKERFSAEFPKEGPSILRIQQVVRGDSAAYFCASSPRQTNTGELFFGEGSRLTVL.

CDR3 region: CASSLAFGSVNTEAFF. The CDR3 region has the DNA TGTGCCAGCAGCTTAGCTTTCGGCAGCGTGAACACTGAAGCTTTCTTT. V gene TRBV7-9 combines with J gene TRBJ1-1, with D unclear. Per germline, CDR1 SEHNR and CDR2 FQNEAQ (reference sequence). V lost 0 bases and J 0 bases, leaving 11 bases between the germline ends. CDR3 length: 16 residues.

The chain joins TRBV4-2 to TRBJ2-3; D remains ambiguous. V shed 1 base and J shed 4 bases, with 6 bases lying between them. CDR3 length: 13 amino acids. CDR1 is LGHNA and CDR2 is YNFKEQ in the germline V gene. The CDR3 loop is CASSQVIPDTQYF. CDR3 nucleotide sequence: TGTGCCAGCAGCCAAGTTATTCCAGATACGCAGTATTTT.

This clonotype was detected a few times. The rearrangement joins TRBV10-3 to TRBJ1-1; perhaps TRBD1 as D (5 bases). The V gene lost 4 bases and the J gene lost 5 bases, with 11 bases spanning the gap. CDR1 is ENHRY, CDR2 SYGVKD, per germline. The CDR3 loop spans 13 amino acids. The CDR3 DNA reads TGTGCCATCAGTGTGGGGGGAGATACTGAAGCTTTCTTT. It encodes CAISVGGDTEAFF.

CDR3 DNA: TGCAGTGCTAGGACGGCGTTTGCTTCCCAAGAGACCCAGTACTTC. It translates to CSARTAFASQETQYF. The genes are TRBV20-1 and TRBJ2-5; D unclear. V dropped 3 bases and J dropped 1 base, with 15 bases sitting between them. The CDR3 is made up of 15 amino acids. Germline-derived CDR1 and CDR2 are DFQATT and SNEGSKA (reference sequence).

This clonotype was recorded at least ten times. V usage is TRBV12-3 or TRBV12-4 and J usage is TRBJ1-1, with D perhaps matching TRBD1 (6 bases). CDR3 length: 14 residues. V lost 5 bases, J lost 2 bases, and 12 bases lay in between. The CDR3, as DNA: TGTGCCAGCAGTCACCCGGGGGCTAACACTGAAGCTTTCTTT. Protein product: CASSHPGANTEAFF.

The chain combines TRBV27 with TRBJ1-2; no firm D call. The CDR3 has 15 amino acids. CDR1 is MNHEY and CDR2 is SMNVEV in the germline V gene (reference sequence). V was trimmed by 7 bases and J by 5 bases, leaving 20 bases between them. The CDR3 sequence: CASTSVRRLGYGYTF. The CDR3 DNA sequence: TGTGCCAGCACTTCGGTGCGGAGGCTTGGGTATGGCTACACCTTC.

The rearrangement links TRBV9 to TRBJ2-1; 10 bases align to TRBD2. V lost 6 bases, J lost 3 bases, and 3 bases stayed unmatched. CDR1 SGDLS and CDR2 YYNGEE come from the germline V gene. The CDR3 is made up of 14 amino acids. The CDR3 DNA is TGTGCCAGCAATCTAGCGGGAGACTACAATGAGCAGTTCTTC. Translation: CASNLAGDYNEQFF. Full variable domain (remainder filled in from reference TRBV9 and TRBJ2-1): DSGVTQTPKHLITATGQRVTLRCSPRSGDLSVYWYQQSLDQGLQFLIQYYNGEERAKGNILERFSAQQFPDLHSELNLSSLELGDSALYFCASNLAGDYNEQFFGPGTRLTVL.

This clonotype was detected a few times. The rearrangement links TRBV12-3 or TRBV12-4 to TRBJ2-3, with D possibly called TRBD1 or TRBD2 (5 bases each). The CDR3 loop spans 16 amino acids. Trimming pared 2 bases from V and 0 bases from J, leaving 12 bases between. The CDR3 reads CASSLSGRPSTDTQYF. CDR3 DNA: TGTGCCAGCAGTTTATCGGGACGGCCCAGCACAGATACGCAGTATTTT.

The V gene is TRBV7-9, the J gene TRBJ1-1, with a weak D call TRBD1 (5 bases). The CDR3 covers 15 residues. V was pared by 1 base and J by 4 bases, with 13 bases between. Per germline, CDR1 SEHNR and CDR2 FQNEAQ (reference sequence). The CDR3 loop is CASSLGGDLGTEAFF. DNA for the CDR3: TGTGCCAGCAGCTTAGGGGGGGACCTGGGCACTGAAGCTTTCTTT.

The chain carries TRBV9 and TRBJ2-2; TRBD2 matches 8 bases. Germline CDR1 and CDR2: SGDLS and YYNGEE. The V gene end was trimmed by 6 bases and the J gene end by 5 bases; junction bases not matched to a gene: 6. This CDR3 region has 14 residues. This CDR3 is CASTEVAGTGELFF. In DNA form, the CDR3 reads TGTGCCAGCACCGAGGTAGCGGGAACCGGGGAGCTGTTTTTT.

V and J are TRBV4-3 and TRBJ1-2, with 8 bases aligning to TRBD1. With V trimmed by 1 base and J by 6 bases, 7 bases remained unmatched. This CDR3 is 15 amino acids long. Germline V gene sequence: CDR1 LGHNA, CDR2 YSLEER. The CDR3 sequence: CASSQVKQGANGYTF. CDR3 nucleotide sequence: TGCGCCAGCAGCCAAGTAAAGCAGGGGGCGAATGGCTACACCTTC.

This rearrangement joins TRBV6-1 to TRBJ1-5; no reliable D call. Trimming cost V 5 bases and J 9 bases, with 14 bases left between them. CDR1 and CDR2 (germline): MNHNS, SASEGT. CDR3 size: 13 residues. CDR3 DNA sequence: TGTGCCAGCAGTACCCGGGAAGGACGGCCCCAGCATTTT. Translated, it gives CASSTREGRPQHF.